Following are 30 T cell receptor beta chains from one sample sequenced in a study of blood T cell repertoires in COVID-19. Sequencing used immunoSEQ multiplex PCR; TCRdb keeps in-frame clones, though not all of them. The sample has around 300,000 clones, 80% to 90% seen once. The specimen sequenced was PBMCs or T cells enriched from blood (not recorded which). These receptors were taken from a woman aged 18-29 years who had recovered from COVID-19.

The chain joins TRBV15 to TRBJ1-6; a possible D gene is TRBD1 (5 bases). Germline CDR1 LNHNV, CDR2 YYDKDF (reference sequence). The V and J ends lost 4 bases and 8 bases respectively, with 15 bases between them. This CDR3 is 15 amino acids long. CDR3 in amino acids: CATSTRGTADSPLHF. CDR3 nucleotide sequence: TGTGCCACCAGCACCCGGGGGACGGCGGATTCACCCCTCCACTTT.

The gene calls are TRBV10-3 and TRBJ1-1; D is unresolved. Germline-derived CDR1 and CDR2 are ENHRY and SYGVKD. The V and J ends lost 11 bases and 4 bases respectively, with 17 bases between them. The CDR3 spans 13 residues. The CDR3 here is CASTLRAGTEAFF. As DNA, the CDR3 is TGTGCCTCCACCCTTAGGGCGGGCACTGAAGCTTTCTTT.

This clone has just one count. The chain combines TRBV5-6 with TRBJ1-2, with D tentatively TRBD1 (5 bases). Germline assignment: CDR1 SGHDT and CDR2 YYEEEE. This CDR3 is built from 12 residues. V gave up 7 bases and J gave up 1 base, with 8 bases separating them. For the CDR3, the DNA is TGTGCCAGCTTCCAGGGTAACTATGGCTACACCTTC. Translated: CASFQGNYGYTF.

The CDR3 DNA reads TGTGCCAGCAGCTTAGCGGTGGCAGGGAATCAGCCCCAGCATTTT. Encoded protein: CASSLAVAGNQPQHF. The rearrangement uses TRBV7-8 and TRBJ1-5; possibly TRBD1 for D (5 bases). Germline V lookup: CDR1 SGHVS, CDR2 FQNEAQ. CDR3 length: 15 residues. Trimming pared 0 bases from V and 4 bases from J, leaving 10 bases between.

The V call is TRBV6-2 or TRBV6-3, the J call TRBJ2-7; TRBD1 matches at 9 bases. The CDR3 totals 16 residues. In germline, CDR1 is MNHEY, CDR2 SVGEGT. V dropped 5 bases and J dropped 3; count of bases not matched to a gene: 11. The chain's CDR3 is CASSGLWMDRGYEQYF. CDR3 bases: TGTGCCAGCAGTGGGTTGTGGATGGACAGGGGCTACGAGCAGTACTTC.

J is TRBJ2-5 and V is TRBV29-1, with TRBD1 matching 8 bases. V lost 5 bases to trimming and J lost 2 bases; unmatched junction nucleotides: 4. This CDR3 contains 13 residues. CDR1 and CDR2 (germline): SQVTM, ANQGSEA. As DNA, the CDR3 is TGCAGCGTTAGGACAGGGCAACAAGAGACCCAGTACTTC. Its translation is CSVRTGQQETQYF.

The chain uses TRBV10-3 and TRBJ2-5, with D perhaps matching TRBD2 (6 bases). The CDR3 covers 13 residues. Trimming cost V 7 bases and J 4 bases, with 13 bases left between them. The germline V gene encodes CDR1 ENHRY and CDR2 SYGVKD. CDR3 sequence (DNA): TGTGCCATCAACTCGGGAGCGGCAGAGACCCAGTACTTC. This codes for CAINSGAAETQYF.

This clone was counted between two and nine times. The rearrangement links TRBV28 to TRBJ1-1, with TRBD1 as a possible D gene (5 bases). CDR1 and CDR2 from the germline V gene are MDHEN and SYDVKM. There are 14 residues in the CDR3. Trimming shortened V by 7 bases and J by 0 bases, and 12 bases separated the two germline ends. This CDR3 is CASKVAGMNTEAFF. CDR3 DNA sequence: TGTGCCAGCAAAGTAGCAGGGATGAACACTGAAGCTTTCTTT.

CDR3 DNA sequence: TGTGCCAGCAGAACCGCAGTCACCACTGAAGCTTTCTTT. Its protein is CASRTAVTTEAFF. This chain joins TRBV2 and TRBJ1-1; no firm D call. Germline V lookup: CDR1 SNHLY, CDR2 FYNNEI. The CDR3 spans 13 residues. The V gene lost 6 bases and the J gene lost 4 bases, with 12 bases spanning the gap.

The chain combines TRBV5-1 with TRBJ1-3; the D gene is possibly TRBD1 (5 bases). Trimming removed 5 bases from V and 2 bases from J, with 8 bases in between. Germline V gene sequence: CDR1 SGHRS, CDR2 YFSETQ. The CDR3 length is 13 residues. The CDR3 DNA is TGCGCCAGCAGAACAGGAGCTGGAAACACCATATATTTT. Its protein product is CASRTGAGNTIYF.

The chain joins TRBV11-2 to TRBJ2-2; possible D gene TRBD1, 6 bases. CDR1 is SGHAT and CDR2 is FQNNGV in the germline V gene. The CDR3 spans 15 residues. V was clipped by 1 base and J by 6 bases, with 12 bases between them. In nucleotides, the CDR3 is TGTGCCAGCAGCTTAGGCAGGGGTAACGCCGGGGAGCTGTTTTTT. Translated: CASSLGRGNAGELFF.

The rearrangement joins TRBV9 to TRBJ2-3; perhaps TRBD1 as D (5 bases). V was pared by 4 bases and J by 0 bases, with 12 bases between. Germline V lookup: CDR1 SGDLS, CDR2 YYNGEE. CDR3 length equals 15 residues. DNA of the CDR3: TGTGCCAGCAGCTCTCGACAGACAAGCACAGATACGCAGTATTTT. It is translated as CASSSRQTSTDTQYF. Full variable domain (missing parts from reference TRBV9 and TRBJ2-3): DSGVTQTPKHLITATGQRVTLRCSPRSGDLSVYWYQQSLDQGLQFLIQYYNGEERAKGNILERFSAQQFPDLHSELNLSSLELGDSALYFCASSSRQTSTDTQYFGPGTRLTVL.

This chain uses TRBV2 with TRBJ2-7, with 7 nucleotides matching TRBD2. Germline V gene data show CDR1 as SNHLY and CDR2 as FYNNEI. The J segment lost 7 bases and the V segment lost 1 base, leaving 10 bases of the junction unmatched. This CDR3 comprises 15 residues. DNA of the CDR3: TGTGCCAGCAGTGAAGGCGGGACTAACGTTCCGGAGCAGTACTTC. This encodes CASSEGGTNVPEQYF.

The CDR3 sequence is CASSPTGTGTTGELFF. CDR3 nucleotides: TGTGCCAGCAGCCCGACCGGGACAGGGACCACCGGGGAGCTGTTTTTT. V gene TRBV5-4 combines with J gene TRBJ2-2, with 9 bases identical to TRBD1. The germline V gene encodes CDR1 SGHNT and CDR2 YYREEE (reference sequence). The CDR3 runs to 16 residues. J lost 4 bases, V lost 4 bases, and 8 bases had no gene match.

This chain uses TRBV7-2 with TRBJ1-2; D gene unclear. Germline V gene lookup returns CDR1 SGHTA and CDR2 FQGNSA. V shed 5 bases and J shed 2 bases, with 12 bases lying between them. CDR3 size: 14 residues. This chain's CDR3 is CASSGGVSNYGYTF. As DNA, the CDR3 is TGTGCCAGCAGCGGAGGAGTTTCGAACTATGGCTACACCTTC.

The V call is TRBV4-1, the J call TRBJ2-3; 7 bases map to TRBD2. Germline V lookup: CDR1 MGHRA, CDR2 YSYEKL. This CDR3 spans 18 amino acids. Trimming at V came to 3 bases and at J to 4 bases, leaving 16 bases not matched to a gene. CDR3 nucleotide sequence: TGCGCCAGCAGCCACCTCGGCCGTCGCGGGGGAGGGTCAGATACGCAGTATTTT. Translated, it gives CASSHLGRRGGGSDTQYF.

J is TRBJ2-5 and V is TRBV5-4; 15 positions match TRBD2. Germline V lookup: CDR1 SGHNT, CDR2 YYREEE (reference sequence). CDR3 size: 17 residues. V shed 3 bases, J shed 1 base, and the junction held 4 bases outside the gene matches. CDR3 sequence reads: CASSSGTSGGSQETQYF. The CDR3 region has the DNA TGTGCCAGCAGCTCCGGGACTAGCGGGGGGAGCCAAGAGACCCAGTACTTC.

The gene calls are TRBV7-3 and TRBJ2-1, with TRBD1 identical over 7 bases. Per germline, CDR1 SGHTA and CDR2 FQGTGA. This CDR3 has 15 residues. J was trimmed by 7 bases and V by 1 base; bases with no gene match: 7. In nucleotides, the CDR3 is TGTGCCAGCAGCTTAATCAGTTTCAGGGGGAATGAGCAGTTCTTC. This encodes CASSLISFRGNEQFF. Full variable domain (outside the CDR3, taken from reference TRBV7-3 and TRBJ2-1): GAGVSQTPSNKVTEKGKYVELRCDPISGHTALYWYRQSLGQGPEFLIYFQGTGAADDSGLPNDRFFAVRPEGSVSTLKIQRTERGDSAVYLCASSLISFRGNEQFFGPGTRLTVL.

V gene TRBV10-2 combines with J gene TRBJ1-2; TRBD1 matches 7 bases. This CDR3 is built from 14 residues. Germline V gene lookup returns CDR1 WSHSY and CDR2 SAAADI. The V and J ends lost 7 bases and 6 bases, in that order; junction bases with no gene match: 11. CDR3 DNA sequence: TGCGCCAGCACGTTCACAGGGGAGGAGGATGGCTACACCTTC. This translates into CASTFTGEEDGYTF.

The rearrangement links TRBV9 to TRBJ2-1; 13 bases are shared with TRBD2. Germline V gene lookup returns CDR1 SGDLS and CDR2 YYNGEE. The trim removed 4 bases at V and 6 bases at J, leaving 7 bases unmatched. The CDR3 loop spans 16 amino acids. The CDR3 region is CASSRTSGGAVNEQFF. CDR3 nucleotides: TGTGCCAGCAGCCGCACTAGCGGGGGGGCAGTCAATGAGCAGTTCTTC.

This CDR3 reads CASSFAGTRSYNEQFF. CDR3 coding DNA: TGTGCCAGCAGCTTTGCCGGGACTAGATCCTACAATGAGCAGTTCTTC. The chain recombines TRBV5-4 with TRBJ2-1, with 8 nucleotides matching TRBD2. Trimming removed 2 bases from V and 1 base from J; junction bases left unmatched: 5. The V gene's germline CDR1 is SGHNT and CDR2 YYREEE (reference sequence). This CDR3 comprises 16 residues. The whole variable domain, filled in from reference TRBV5-4 and TRBJ2-1, reads ETGVTQSPTHLIKTRGQQVTLRCSSQSGHNTVSWYQQALGQGPQFIFQYYREEENGRGNFPPRFSGLQFPNYSSELNVNALELDDSALYLCASSFAGTRSYNEQFFGPGTRLTVL.

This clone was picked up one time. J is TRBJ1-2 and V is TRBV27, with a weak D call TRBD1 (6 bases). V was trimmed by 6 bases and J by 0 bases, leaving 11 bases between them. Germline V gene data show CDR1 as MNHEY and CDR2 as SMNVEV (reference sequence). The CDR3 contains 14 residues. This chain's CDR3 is CASSTRTANYGYTF. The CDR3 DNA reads TGTGCCAGCAGCACTAGGACAGCTAACTATGGCTACACCTTC.

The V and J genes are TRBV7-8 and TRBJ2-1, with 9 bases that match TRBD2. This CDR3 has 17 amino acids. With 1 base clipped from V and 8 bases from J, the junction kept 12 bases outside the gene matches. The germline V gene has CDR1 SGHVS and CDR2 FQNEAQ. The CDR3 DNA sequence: TGTGCCAGCAGCTTAGAGCGGGGGGACTTCGCGAGGGATGAGCAGTTCTTC. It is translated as CASSLERGDFARDEQFF. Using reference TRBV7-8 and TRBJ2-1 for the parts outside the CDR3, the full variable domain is GAGVSQSPRYKVAKRGQDVALRCDPISGHVSLFWYQQALGQGPEFLTYFQNEAQLDKSGLPSDRFFAERPEGSVSTLKIQRTQQEDSAVYLCASSLERGDFARDEQFFGPGTRLTVL.

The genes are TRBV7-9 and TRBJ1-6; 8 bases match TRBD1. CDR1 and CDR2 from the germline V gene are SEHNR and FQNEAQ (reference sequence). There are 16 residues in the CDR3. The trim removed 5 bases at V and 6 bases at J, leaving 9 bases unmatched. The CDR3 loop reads CASSRGQGVGNSPLHF. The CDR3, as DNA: TGTGCCAGCAGCAGAGGACAGGGCGTCGGTAATTCACCCCTCCACTTT.

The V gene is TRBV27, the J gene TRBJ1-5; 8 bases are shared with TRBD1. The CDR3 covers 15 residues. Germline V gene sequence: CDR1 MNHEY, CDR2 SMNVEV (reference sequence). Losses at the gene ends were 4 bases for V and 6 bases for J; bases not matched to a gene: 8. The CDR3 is CASSSGQGRRQPQHF. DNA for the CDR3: TGTGCCAGCAGTTCCGGACAGGGAAGGCGTCAGCCCCAGCATTTT.

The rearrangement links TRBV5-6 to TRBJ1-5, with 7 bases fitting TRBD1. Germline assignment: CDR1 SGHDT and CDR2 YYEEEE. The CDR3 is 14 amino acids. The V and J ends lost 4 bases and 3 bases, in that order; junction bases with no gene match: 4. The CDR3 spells CASSKTGTNQPQHF. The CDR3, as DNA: TGTGCCAGCAGCAAGACAGGGACCAATCAGCCCCAGCATTTT.

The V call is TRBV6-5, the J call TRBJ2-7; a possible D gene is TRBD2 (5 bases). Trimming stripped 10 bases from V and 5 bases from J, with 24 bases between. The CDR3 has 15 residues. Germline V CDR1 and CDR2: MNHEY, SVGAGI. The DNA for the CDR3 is TGTGCCACCCTTCTCGGAGAGGGATCCGGGCACGAGCAGTACTTC. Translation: CATLLGEGSGHEQYF.

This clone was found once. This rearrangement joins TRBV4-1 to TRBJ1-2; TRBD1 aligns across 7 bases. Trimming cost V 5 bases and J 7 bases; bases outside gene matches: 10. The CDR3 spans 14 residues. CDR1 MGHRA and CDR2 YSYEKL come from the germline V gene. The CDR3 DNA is TGCGCCAGCAGCGCCCTCAGGGGGTACTTTGGCTACACCTTC. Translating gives CASSALRGYFGYTF.

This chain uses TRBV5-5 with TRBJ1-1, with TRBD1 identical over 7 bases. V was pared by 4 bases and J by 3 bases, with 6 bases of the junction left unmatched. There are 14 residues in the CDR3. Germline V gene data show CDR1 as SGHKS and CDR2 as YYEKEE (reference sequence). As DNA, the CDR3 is TGTGCCAGCAGCGTCGAGGGGGCGTACACTGAAGCTTTCTTT. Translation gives CASSVEGAYTEAFF.

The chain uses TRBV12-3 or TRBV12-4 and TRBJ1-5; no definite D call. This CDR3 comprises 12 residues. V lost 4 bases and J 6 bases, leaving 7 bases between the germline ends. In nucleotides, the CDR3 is TGTGCCAGCAGTTCCCCCCGTCAGCCCCAGCATTTT. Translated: CASSSPRQPQHF.